This T cell receptor beta chain was found in a study of tumor-infiltrating lymphocytes in glioblastoma multiforme. For this clonotype: Its antigen remains unidentified. One end of the junction fails to match germline, which may point to a read error.

Multiple V-beta primers and a C-beta primer amplified TCRB from RNA. TCRdb analysed the multiplex PCR reads with MiXCR anew, one entry per CDR3 protein. This sample has just under 20,000 distinct CDR3 sequences; around 72% occur once, and the top ten carry about 20%. The CDR3 sequence is 14 residues long. Per the germline V gene, CDR1 is DFQATT and CDR2 is SNEGSKA (reference sequence). The study's findings and limits: TCR plus mutation findings rest on a single glioblastoma patient.

This clonotype was sampled from a male donor with glioblastoma. The sequencing input was peripheral blood. The chain combines TRBV20-1 with TRBJ2-7; no clear D gene. CDR3 coding DNA: TGCAGTGCTAGAGATCTAAAAATCTCCTATGAGCAGTGCTTC. It codes for CSARDLKISYEQCF.